This T cell receptor beta chain is drawn from a study of beta chain features in type 1 diabetes. Comments on this clone: Its antigen is currently unknown.

Expressed TCRB transcripts got sequenced, as all isolated RNA was reverse transcribed. Only in-frame clones appear in the TCRdb table, and some are missing; sequencing was by immunoSEQ multiplex PCR. The sample has about 5,700 clones; over 70% are singletons. Trimming took 4 bases from V and 6 from J; bases not matched to a gene: 10. This CDR3 is 16 amino acids long. Germline CDR1 is KGHSH and CDR2 is LQKENI. Study-wide points: Sequencing of cDNA might inflate the share of cells that strongly express TCR.

J is TRBJ1-2 and V is TRBV18; TRBD1 aligns across 11 bases. This receptor was taken from a young man in good health. The sequencing input was Tregs from blood. The CDR3 here is CASSQAPGTGGNGYTF. DNA for the CDR3: TGTGCCAGCTCACAAGCCCCCGGGACAGGGGGGAATGGCTACACCTTC.